The 26 T cell receptor beta chains below were found in one sample sequenced in a study of cytomegalovirus exposure and HLA in healthy donors. The primer mix had 60 Vbeta and 13 Jbeta primers. This table comes from immunoSEQ multiplex PCR, and its TCRdb copy is limited to in-frame clones, with some not included. The data show 140,000 to 150,000 clones, with about four fifths seen just once and more than 3.5% held by the top ten. Sequencing was carried out using PBMCs. The receptors shown here come from a woman between 40 and 50 years old in good health and CMV-seropositive.

The rearrangement links TRBV5-4 to TRBJ2-5; 9 bases fit TRBD1. CDR1 and CDR2 from the germline V gene are SGHNT and YYREEE (reference sequence). The CDR3 consists of 14 residues. V was pared by 4 bases and J by 5 bases, with 6 bases of the junction left unmatched. The CDR3 DNA reads TGTGCCAGCAGCGGGGACAGGGCTGGTGAGACCCAGTACTTC. Amino acid sequence: CASSGDRAGETQYF.

This chain uses TRBV15 with TRBJ1-5, with D possibly TRBD1 on 5 matching bases. Deletions cut 4 bases from V and 2 bases from J, with 9 bases between. CDR1 is LNHNV and CDR2 is YYDKDF in the germline V gene (reference sequence). The CDR3 has 14 residues. The DNA of the CDR3 is TGTGCCACCAGCACTAGGGGTGGCAATCAGCCCCAGCATTTT. Translation: CATSTRGGNQPQHF.

The rearrangement links TRBV5-6 to TRBJ1-6; no firm D call. Trimming took off 1 base at V and 7 bases at J, with 9 bases between the two ends. Germline V gene lookup returns CDR1 SGHDT and CDR2 YYEEEE. CDR3 size: 14 residues. The CDR3 spells CASSLFTENSPLHF. The CDR3 nucleotides read TGTGCCAGCAGCTTGTTCACAGAAAATTCACCCCTCCACTTT.

The chain is built from TRBV7-8 and TRBJ2-1; 7 bases map to TRBD2. Per the germline V gene, CDR1 is SGHVS and CDR2 is FQNEAQ. The CDR3 runs 16 residues. The trim removed 3 bases at V and 0 bases at J, leaving 5 bases unmatched. The CDR3 nucleotides are TGTGCCAGCAGCTTTTGGCGGGAGACCTCCTACAATGAGCAGTTCTTC. Translating it yields CASSFWRETSYNEQFF.

Concerning this clone itself: One end of the junction does not line up with germline, which may come from a read error. The V and J genes are TRBV19 and TRBJ1-1; TRBD1 matches 7 bases. This CDR3 has 13 amino acids. In germline, CDR1 is LNHDA, CDR2 SQIVND (reference sequence). The CDR3 spells CASRIDRVAEAFF. As DNA, the CDR3 is TGTGCCAGTAGAATAGACAGGGTCGCTGAAGCTTTCTTT.

The chain is built from TRBV4-3 and TRBJ2-2; 12 bases are shared with TRBD2. Germline lookup yields CDR1 LGHNA and CDR2 YSLEER. After removal of 4 bases from V and 7 bases from J, the junction contained 4 bases not matched to a gene. There are 15 residues in the CDR3. Here the CDR3 reads CASSRTSGVVGELFF. CDR3 DNA sequence: TGCGCCAGCAGCCGGACTAGCGGGGTAGTCGGGGAGCTGTTTTTT.

CDR3 in amino acids: CASSLKRSSEQYF. CDR3 DNA sequence: TGTGCCAGCAGTTTAAAAAGGAGTTCCGAGCAGTACTTC. The genes are TRBV27 and TRBJ2-7, with D hard to call. The CDR3 is 13 amino acids. Germline CDR1 is MNHEY and CDR2 is SMNVEV (reference sequence). The ends were cut back, 2 bases at V and 6 bases at J, with 11 bases in the middle.

This chain joins TRBV2 and TRBJ2-2, with D possibly being TRBD2 (5 bases). Deletions cut 4 bases from V and 6 bases from J, with 9 bases between. The CDR3 length is 13 residues. Germline loops: CDR1 SNHLY, CDR2 FYNNEI. CDR3 DNA sequence: TGTGCCAGCAGTGCAGAGGGCGCCGGGGAGCTGTTTTTT. Amino acids: CASSAEGAGELFF.

The genes are TRBV5-6 and TRBJ2-1, with D possibly matching TRBD1 (6 bases). The germline CDR1 and CDR2 sequences are SGHDT and YYEEEE. The CDR3 is made up of 13 amino acids. V was trimmed by 5 bases and J by 4 bases, leaving 10 bases between them. The CDR3 region is CASRADRYNEQFF. The DNA for the CDR3 is TGTGCCAGCAGAGCGGACAGATACAATGAGCAGTTCTTC.

The chain links TRBV19 to TRBJ2-5; D uncertain. The V gene's germline CDR1 is LNHDA and CDR2 SQIVND (reference sequence). CDR3 length: 14 amino acids. Trimming cost V 2 bases and J 1 base, with 8 bases left between them. CDR3 sequence: CASSINSLQETQYF. The CDR3 nucleotides are TGTGCCAGTAGTATAAATTCCCTCCAAGAGACCCAGTACTTC.

V gene TRBV19 combines with J gene TRBJ1-2; D is unclear. Trimming left V 3 bases short and J 6 bases short, with 11 bases between. The CDR3 length is 13 residues. The germline V gene has CDR1 LNHDA and CDR2 SQIVND (reference sequence). CDR3 residues: CASSIRRSDGYTF. The CDR3 DNA follows: TGTGCCAGTAGTATCCGACGAAGCGATGGCTACACCTTC.

The rearrangement links TRBV4-1 to TRBJ2-7, with 12 bases aligning to TRBD2. Trimming removed 0 bases from V and 6 bases from J; junction bases left unmatched: 9. Germline V gene lookup returns CDR1 MGHRA and CDR2 YSYEKL. The length of the CDR3 is 17 residues. The CDR3 spells CASSQDYLAGGRSEQYF. In DNA, the CDR3 is TGCGCCAGCAGCCAAGACTACCTAGCGGGAGGGCGGAGCGAGCAGTACTTC.

This clone was counted a single time. V and J are TRBV27 and TRBJ2-3, with 7 bases lining up with TRBD2. J lost 1 base, V lost 6 bases, and 7 bases had no gene match. Germline loops: CDR1 MNHEY, CDR2 SMNVEV (reference sequence). This CDR3 contains 15 residues. The CDR3 is CASRLGRVRTDTQYF. As DNA, the CDR3 is TGTGCCAGCAGGTTGGGGAGGGTCCGCACAGATACGCAGTATTTT.

This chain uses TRBV6-4 with TRBJ1-5; D is perhaps TRBD1 (5 bases). The CDR3 is 13 residues long. Looked up from germline, CDR1 is MRHNA and CDR2 is SNTAGT. The V end lost 7 bases, the J end lost 3 bases, and 10 bases lay between the germline ends. Here the CDR3 reads CASKTGINQPQHF. The CDR3 DNA sequence: TGTGCCAGCAAAACAGGTATCAATCAGCCCCAGCATTTT.

This rearrangement joins TRBV11-2 to TRBJ1-5; tentatively, D is TRBD1 (6 bases). V was clipped by 3 bases and J by 5 bases, with 14 bases between them. CDR1 is SGHAT and CDR2 is FQNNGV in the germline V gene. The CDR3 has 15 residues. This CDR3 reads CASSLGQQGHQPQHF. In nucleotides, the CDR3 is TGTGCCAGCAGCTTGGGGCAACAGGGCCATCAGCCCCAGCATTTT.

V gene TRBV18 combines with J gene TRBJ2-2; 7 nucleotides align to TRBD1. CDR1 KGHSH and CDR2 LQKENI come from the germline V gene. CDR3 length equals 13 residues. The V segment lost 3 bases and the J segment 6 bases; nucleotides outside the gene matches: 1. The DNA of the CDR3 is TGTGCCAGCTCACCCGACAGGGCCGGGGAGCTGTTTTTT. It translates to CASSPDRAGELFF.

V usage is TRBV2 and J usage is TRBJ1-1; D is unclear. V lost 4 bases and J 6 bases, leaving 6 bases between the germline ends. The germline gives CDR1 SNHLY, CDR2 FYNNEI. This CDR3 comprises 11 residues. The CDR3 loop is CASSVIAEAFF. The CDR3 DNA follows: TGTGCCAGCAGTGTAATCGCTGAAGCTTTCTTT.

V usage is TRBV29-1 and J usage is TRBJ2-5; 9 nucleotides agree with TRBD1. The J call could be wrong; TRBJ2-7 is a better fit for the DNA end. The CDR3 runs 12 residues. Germline V gene sequence: CDR1 SQVTM, CDR2 ANQGSEA. The CDR3 nucleotides read TGCAGCGTTTGGGACAGGGTATACGAGCAGTACTTC. It translates to CSVWDRVYEQYF.

This clone came up once. The genes are TRBV7-2 and TRBJ1-1; D is unclear. The CDR3 length is 12 residues. The V gene's germline CDR1 is SGHTA and CDR2 FQGNSA. V lost 5 bases to trimming and J lost 1 base, with 5 bases between them. The CDR3 loop reads CASSPQNTEAFF. In nucleotides, the CDR3 is TGTGCCAGCAGCCCACAGAACACTGAAGCTTTCTTT.

This clone was counted a few times. The rearrangement joins TRBV6-4 to TRBJ1-2; 9 nucleotides agree with TRBD1. This CDR3 comprises 13 residues. The ends lost 4 bases at V and 10 bases at J; junction bases unmatched: 7. Germline V CDR1 and CDR2: MRHNA, SNTAGT. The CDR3 bases are TGTGCCAGCAGTGCCGCCGGGACAGGGCTCTACACCTTC. It encodes CASSAAGTGLYTF.

The chain couples TRBV7-2 to TRBJ2-3; 15 nucleotides agree with TRBD2. CDR3 length: 17 residues. CDR1 is SGHTA and CDR2 is FQGNSA in the germline V gene. With V trimmed by 0 bases and J by 11 bases, 9 bases remained unmatched. As DNA, the CDR3 is TGTGCCAGCAGCTTAGCTAAAGGACTAGCGGGGGGGCATGGGCAGTATTTT. This sequence encodes CASSLAKGLAGGHGQYF.

This clone was seen just once. The rearrangement uses TRBV2 and TRBJ2-7, with 10 bases lining up with TRBD2. Germline V CDR1 and CDR2: SNHLY, FYNNEI. J lost 6 bases, V lost 5 bases, and 4 bases had no gene match. There are 13 residues in the CDR3. As DNA, the CDR3 is TGTGCCAGCAGTCCCGGGACTAGCGCCGAGCAGTACTTC. Residues: CASSPGTSAEQYF.

V usage is TRBV5-1 and J usage is TRBJ2-5; 7 nucleotides align to TRBD1. The tail of the sequence fits TRBJ2-7 better, so the J call may be wrong. Germline values: CDR1 SGHRS, CDR2 YFSETQ. The CDR3 loop spans 14 amino acids. CDR3 protein: CASSLGQGIYEQYF. The CDR3 DNA sequence: TGCGCCAGCAGCTTGGGACAGGGTATCTACGAGCAGTACTTC.

This clone was seen a single time. The V call is TRBV5-6, the J call TRBJ1-6; D unclear. The CDR3 runs 14 residues. Germline V CDR1 and CDR2: SGHDT, YYEEEE. V shed 4 bases and J shed 9 bases, with 14 bases lying between them. The CDR3 region has the DNA TGTGCCAGCAGCCGCGGGAAGAGGGCTTCACCCCTCCACTTT. This sequence encodes CASSRGKRASPLHF.

CDR3 in amino acids: CASSEDSGVVTGELFF. The DNA for the CDR3 is TGTGCCAGCAGTGAAGATAGCGGGGTAGTCACCGGGGAGCTGTTTTTT. The chain carries TRBV2 and TRBJ2-2; TRBD2 agrees at 8 bases. The V segment lost 1 base and the J segment 4 bases; nucleotides outside the gene matches: 5. CDR1 and CDR2 (germline): SNHLY, FYNNEI. CDR3 length equals 16 residues.

This clone has more than one count but fewer than ten. The V call is TRBV23-1, the J call TRBJ2-7, with D unclear. TRBV23-1 is an open reading frame, and its role is uncertain. The CDR3 length is 15 residues. The V end was cut by 4 bases, the J end by 0 bases, with 13 bases between. The CDR3 loop is CASSPSPGSSYEQYF. The CDR3 DNA reads TGCGCCAGCAGTCCCTCGCCAGGTAGCTCCTACGAGCAGTACTTC.